The clone carrying this T cell receptor beta chain has ten or more counts. This specimen comes from a study of T cell repertoires in cytomegalovirus infection. Study-wide background: A matching HLA type, together with CMV infection, was signaled by public TCR beta signatures.

MiXCR, applied by TCRdb to the reads, yields one record per CDR3 protein. This sample has 150,000 or so distinct CDR3 sequences, with about 6% found just once. This receptor was identified in a human donor in good health (CMV status not recorded). Some clones in this sample may be carry-over from other donors' samples. What was sequenced was PBMCs.

CDR3 in DNA: TGTGCCAGCAGCTCAACTAGCGGGGGAACAGATACGCAGTATTTT. Amino acid sequence: CASSSTSGGTDTQYF. The gene calls are TRBV7-2 and TRBJ2-3; 11 nucleotides line up with TRBD2. The CDR3 is made up of 15 amino acids. Germline V gene sequence: CDR1 SGHTA, CDR2 FQGNSA. Germline trimming cut 4 bases from V and 3 bases from J; bases unmatched to any gene: 3.